This is a list of T cell receptor beta chains from one sample in a study of T cells in Graves' hyperthyroidism and ophthalmopathy. TCRdb analysed the multiplex PCR reads with MiXCR anew, one entry per CDR3 protein. The sample has roughly 290,000 distinct CDR3 sequences; about an eighth are singletons. The sequenced sample consisted of blood. These receptor sequences come from a woman between 35 and 50 years old with Graves' hyperthyroidism. The CDR3 runs from the conserved cysteine through the conserved F or W. The order of the fields is D gene, J gene, V gene, clone size, CDR3 DNA, CDR3 protein. A D gene is named only where the DNA matches it firmly. Some rows mark clone size as missing; the rest say once, few, many or name a class of expanded clone.

NA	TRBJ1-5	TRBV28	many	TGTGCCAGCAGTAACCCCACGGCGGGACATAGTAGGGGCAATCAGCCCCAGCATTTT	CASSNPTAGHSRGNQPQHF
NA	TRBJ1-1	TRBV3-1	many	TGTGCCAGCAGCCAAGACCCCAGGGCTTCTGGCACTGAAGCTTTCTTT	CASSQDPRASGTEAFF
NA	TRBJ2-7	TRBV2	many	TGTGCCAGCAGCGGGTGGACGGAAGGACTATTCTACGAGCAGTACTTC	CASSGWTEGLFYEQYF
NA	TRBJ2-1	TRBV7-9	many	TGTGCCAGCAGCTTACTAGGGGGGCAGTTCTTC	CASSLLGGQFF
TRBD2	TRBJ2-5	TRBV29-1	many	TGCAGCGGGACTAGCGGGAGCCAAGAGACCCAGTACTTC	CSGTSGSQETQYF
NA	TRBJ2-2	TRBV12-3/TRBV12-4	many	TGTGCCAGCAGTTCCGACCCCTGGCCTAGAACCGCCCCCGGGGAGCTGTTTTTT	CASSSDPWPRTAPGELFF
TRBD1	TRBJ1-2	TRBV6-1	few	TGTGCCAGCAAAAAGGGGGGGACAGAGGTCTATGGCTACACCTTC	CASKKGGTEVYGYTF
NA	TRBJ2-7	TRBV12-3/TRBV12-4	many	TGTGCCAGCAGATTGAGGGGTTGGAACGAGCAGTACTTC	CASRLRGWNEQYF
NA	TRBJ2-7	TRBV18	NA	TGTGCCAGCTCACCCGGAATATCCTACGAGCAGTGCTTC	CASSPGISYEQCF
NA	TRBJ2-1	TRBV20-1	many	TGCAGTGCTAGGAGGCCAGCCTACAATGAGCAGTTCTTC	CSARRPAYNEQFF
NA	TRBJ1-2	TRBV19	many	TGTGCCAGTAGTAAAGGGACGGCAAACTATGGCTACACCTTC	CASSKGTANYGYTF
TRBD2	TRBJ2-1	TRBV27	many	TGTGCCAGCAGTTTAGGCCAGGGAGGGAATGAGCAGTTCTTC	CASSLGQGGNEQFF
NA	TRBJ1-5	TRBV18	many	TGTGCCAGCTCACGTGGCGGGGAGGGTCAGCCCCAGCATTTT	CASSRGGEGQPQHF
NA	TRBJ2-4	TRBV3-1	many	TGTGCCAGCAGCCAAAGAGGGAGCGAAAACATTCAGTACTTC	CASSQRGSENIQYF
NA	TRBJ1-5	TRBV12-5	NA	TGTGCTAGTGGTCCCCAGACTCCAAGGGGTAGTCAGCCCCAGCATTTT	CASGPQTPRGSQPQHF
NA	TRBJ2-7	TRBV6-1	many	TGTGCCAGCAGCCCCGGAGTCTACTCCTACGAGCAGTACTTC	CASSPGVYSYEQYF
NA	TRBJ1-1	TRBV6-1	many	TGTGCCAGCAGTGTAACTACGAACACTGAAGCTTTCTTT	CASSVTTNTEAFF
NA	TRBJ2-7	TRBV2	many	TGTGCCAGCAGTGCCCCCGGTTACGAGCAGTACTTC	CASSAPGYEQYF
NA	TRBJ1-5	TRBV19	many	TGTGCCAGTAGTACCTCATGGACGGGATATAGCAATCAGCCCCAGCATTTT	CASSTSWTGYSNQPQHF
NA	TRBJ2-7	TRBV5-1	NA	TGCGCCAGCAGCTTGGAGGCAGCCTACGAGCAGTACTTC	CASSLEAAYEQYF
NA	TRBJ2-1	TRBV24-1	NA	TGTGCCACCAGTGATTTCCGTAGCTCCTACAATGAGCAGTTCTTC	CATSDFRSSYNEQFF
TRBD1	TRBJ1-5	TRBV4-2	NA	TGTGCCAGCAGCCCACGCGGACAGGATAGCAATCAGCCCCAGCATTTT	CASSPRGQDSNQPQHF
NA	TRBJ1-1	TRBV28	many	TGTGCCAGCAGGCCTCCCGGGCCGGGAACGGGAGCTTTCTTT	CASRPPGPGTGAFF
TRBD1	TRBJ2-5	TRBV28	NA	TGTGCCAGCAGTTTGTGGACAGGGGGCGGGGAGACCCAGTACTTC	CASSLWTGGGETQYF
NA	TRBJ2-1	TRBV6-4	NA	TGTGCCAGCAGTGACGATATGGGTTCCAATGAGCAGTTCTTC	CASSDDMGSNEQFF
NA	TRBJ1-4	TRBV2	many	TGTGCCAGCACCCGGAGGGGGAAGGAGGAAAAACTGTTTTTT	CASTRRGKEEKLFF
TRBD1	TRBJ1-5	TRBV12-3/TRBV12-4	many	TGTGCCAGCAGTTGGGACAGGGGAGATCAGCCCCAGCATTTT	CASSWDRGDQPQHF
TRBD1	TRBJ2-5	TRBV28	many	TGTGCCAGCAGTCAAACAGGGGGCAAAGAGACCCAGTACTTC	CASSQTGGKETQYF
TRBD2	TRBJ2-1	TRBV11-3	many	TGTGCCAGCAGCTTAGAGCCGCCGCGGGAGAATGAGCAGTTCTTC	CASSLEPPRENEQFF
NA	TRBJ2-3	TRBV7-9	many	TGTGCCAGCAGCCGACCGGGACGGACTAGCACAGATACGCAGTATTTT	CASSRPGRTSTDTQYF
TRBD2	TRBJ2-3	TRBV18	NA	TGTGCCAGCTCACCACCCGGACTAGGTGGTTCAGATACGCAGTATTTT	CASSPPGLGGSDTQYF
NA	TRBJ2-5	TRBV18	NA	TGTGCCAGCTCACCAGGGATGATACAAGAGACCCAGTACTTC	CASSPGMIQETQYF
TRBD2	TRBJ2-1	TRBV20-1	many	TGCAGTGCACGGAAGACTAGCGGGACCTACAATGAGCAGTTCTTC	CSARKTSGTYNEQFF
NA	TRBJ1-5	TRBV12-3/TRBV12-4	many	TGTGCCAGCAGTTCCGGGAACTATCAGCCCCAGCATTTT	CASSSGNYQPQHF
TRBD1	TRBJ2-1	TRBV5-1	NA	TGCGCCAGCAGCCCGGACAGGGGGAATGAGCAGTTCTTC	CASSPDRGNEQFF
NA	TRBJ2-7	TRBV28	many	TGTGCCGCCCTGAGGGGCCGGGAGCAGTACTTC	CAALRGREQYF
NA	TRBJ1-5	TRBV28	many	TGTGCCAGCAGTACCCCCGGGGGCAGGAATCAGCCCCAGCATTTT	CASSTPGGRNQPQHF
NA	TRBJ2-2	TRBV6-1	NA	TGTGCCAGCAGTGAAACCACTAGCACCGGGGAGCTGTTTTTT	CASSETTSTGELFF
NA	TRBJ2-7	TRBV19	many	TGTGCCAGTAGTATCACGGGAGCTACCTACGAGCAGTACTTC	CASSITGATYEQYF
NA	TRBJ1-3	TRBV3-1	NA	TGTGCCAGCAGCCAAGCTGGGGGCCTCTCTGGAAACACCATATATTTT	CASSQAGGLSGNTIYF
TRBD2	TRBJ2-1	TRBV7-8	many	TGTGCCAGCAGCCAACCAGGAGCGGGAGGTCCTAATGAGCAGTTCTTC	CASSQPGAGGPNEQFF
TRBD2	TRBJ2-1	TRBV30	NA	TGTGCCTGGAGCTTGGGACTAGCGGGAGGAAGCTACAATGAGCAGTTCTTC	CAWSLGLAGGSYNEQFF
TRBD1	TRBJ2-1	TRBV7-3	many	TGTGCCAGCAGCTTACAGGCAGGGACAGTTAATGAGCAGTTCTTC	CASSLQAGTVNEQFF
TRBD1	TRBJ1-2	TRBV28	NA	TGTGCCAGCAGCTCGGGACAGGGGGGAGTTGGCTACACCTTC	CASSSGQGGVGYTF
TRBD1	TRBJ1-2	TRBV2	many	TGTGCCAGCAGTGAAGGACAGGGGGTCCTCTATGGCTACACCTTC	CASSEGQGVLYGYTF
TRBD2	TRBJ2-2	TRBV7-2	few	TGTGCCAGCAGCCCATGGACTAGCGGGAGAGGCGGGGAGCTGTTTTTT	CASSPWTSGRGGELFF
NA	TRBJ2-5	TRBV5-1	NA	TGCGCCAGCAGCAAAATGGGGCAGAAAGAGACCCAGTACTTC	CASSKMGQKETQYF
TRBD1	TRBJ2-7	TRBV2	few	TGTGCCAGCAGTTTCCTCACCGGGACAGGGGACTACGAGCAGTACTTC	CASSFLTGTGDYEQYF
NA	TRBJ2-6	TRBV11-2	few	TGTGCCAGCAGCTTGGCCGTCGGCAGCTCTGGGGCCAACGTCCTGACTTTC	CASSLAVGSSGANVLTF
NA	TRBJ2-7	TRBV25-1	many	TGTGCCAGCAGTGACGGGTGGTCCTACGAGCAGTACTTC	CASSDGWSYEQYF
TRBD1	TRBJ1-4	TRBV5-4	many	TGTGCCAGCAGCTTCGACAGGGTAGATGAAAAACTGTTTTTT	CASSFDRVDEKLFF
NA	TRBJ1-1	TRBV13	few	TGTGCCAGCAAGGTTCTCACCCCACGACGGGGGGACACTGAAGCTTTCTTT	CASKVLTPRRGDTEAFF
TRBD2	TRBJ2-1	TRBV12-3/TRBV12-4	few	TGTGCCAGCAGCTTCGGGACTAGATACAATGAGCAGTTCTTC	CASSFGTRYNEQFF